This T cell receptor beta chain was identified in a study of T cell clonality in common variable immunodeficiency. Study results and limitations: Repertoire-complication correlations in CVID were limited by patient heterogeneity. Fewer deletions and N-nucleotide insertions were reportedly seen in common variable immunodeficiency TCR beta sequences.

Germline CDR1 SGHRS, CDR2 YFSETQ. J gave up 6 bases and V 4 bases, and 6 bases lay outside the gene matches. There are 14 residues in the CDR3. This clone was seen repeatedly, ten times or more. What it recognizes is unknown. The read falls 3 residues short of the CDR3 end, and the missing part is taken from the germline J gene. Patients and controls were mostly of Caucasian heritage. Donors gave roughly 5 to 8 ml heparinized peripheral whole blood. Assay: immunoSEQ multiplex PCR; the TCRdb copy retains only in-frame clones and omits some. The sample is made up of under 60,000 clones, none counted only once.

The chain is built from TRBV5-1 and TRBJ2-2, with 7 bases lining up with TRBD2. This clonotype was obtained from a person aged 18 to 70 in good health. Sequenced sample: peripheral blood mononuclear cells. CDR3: CASSQTLAAGELFF. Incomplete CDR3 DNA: TGCGCCAGCAGCCAAACGCTAGCGGCCGGGGAG.